This entry lists 28 T cell receptor beta chains sequenced from one sample in a study of radiation and T cells in renal cell carcinoma. Time point indicated: blood 2 weeks post-SBRT. Treatment: 15 Gy SBRT to primary tumor, nephrectomy 4 weeks later. Profiling relied on immunoSEQ multiplex PCR, and the TCRdb table lists in-frame clones only, not all of them. Of roughly 120,000 clones listed, around four fifths are singletons. Sequenced here: blood, sampled from a patient whose treatment included radiotherapy and nephrectomy. The receptor source for this set is a woman aged 60 to 75 with renal cell carcinoma.

This chain links TRBV6-6 with TRBJ2-2, with TRBD1 matching over 8 bases. The trim removed 2 bases at V and 6 bases at J, leaving 5 bases unmatched. CDR1 MNHNY and CDR2 SVGAGI come from the germline V gene (reference sequence). This CDR3 is 15 amino acids long. CDR3 sequence reads: CASSYEQGVAGELFF. CDR3 nucleotides: TGTGCCAGCAGTTACGAACAGGGGGTGGCCGGGGAGCTGTTTTTT.

In its sample, this clone was seen once. The chain recombines TRBV27 with TRBJ1-2, with D perhaps TRBD1 (5 bases). The germline gives CDR1 MNHEY, CDR2 SMNVEV (reference sequence). The germline V and J ends were trimmed by 5 bases and 5 bases, with 15 bases remaining between them. CDR3 length: 14 amino acids. The CDR3 DNA follows: TGTGCCAGCAGTCCTCGAGGGACTATTTATGGCTACACCTTC. As protein: CASSPRGTIYGYTF.

The chain joins TRBV7-3 to TRBJ1-2, with D perhaps TRBD1 (5 bases). The CDR3 runs to 14 residues. In germline, CDR1 is SGHTA, CDR2 FQGTGA. Between the trimmed V and J ends, which lost 3 bases and 7 bases, there was a span of 15 bases. CDR3 nucleotide sequence: TGTGCCAGCAGCTTTCAGGGTGGGAGAAGTGGCTACACCTTC. Residues: CASSFQGGRSGYTF.

J is TRBJ1-2 and V is TRBV11-2; TRBD1 might be the D (5 bases). The ends were cut back, 5 bases at V and 4 bases at J, with 14 bases in the middle. CDR3 length equals 14 residues. CDR1 is SGHAT, CDR2 FQNNGV, per germline. In DNA, the CDR3 is TGTGCCAGCAGCCCCATCGGGGGGGTCTATGGCTACACCTTC. This gives the protein CASSPIGGVYGYTF.

V gene TRBV19 combines with J gene TRBJ1-5, with D possibly TRBD1 on 5 matching bases. V was cut by 3 bases and J by 3 bases, with 9 bases left in between. The CDR3 is 14 residues long. Germline values: CDR1 LNHDA, CDR2 SQIVND (reference sequence). CDR3 DNA: TGTGCCAGTAGTATCGGGGCTGCCAATCAGCCCCAGCATTTT. Protein: CASSIGAANQPQHF.

The gene calls are TRBV6-1 and TRBJ2-1; 7 bases agree with TRBD1. The CDR3 sequence is 14 residues long. Losses at the gene ends were 7 bases for V and 4 bases for J; bases not matched to a gene: 7. CDR1 is MNHNS and CDR2 is SASEGT in the germline V gene. The CDR3 sequence is CASMGTAIYNEQFF. CDR3 DNA: TGTGCCAGCATGGGGACAGCTATTTACAATGAGCAGTTCTTC.

This chain connects TRBV6-1 to TRBJ2-7, with D unresolved. Trimming took off 1 base at V and 3 bases at J, with 16 bases between the two ends. CDR3 size: 16 residues. CDR1 is MNHNS, CDR2 SASEGT, per germline. The DNA of the CDR3 is TGTGCCAGCAGTGAAGATTGGACCCCGACGTACTACGAGCAGTACTTC. As protein: CASSEDWTPTYYEQYF.

This chain connects TRBV4-2 to TRBJ2-1, with D uncertain. The CDR3 runs 17 residues. Germline V lookup: CDR1 LGHNA, CDR2 YNFKEQ. V gave up 4 bases and J gave up 4 bases, with 20 bases separating them. In DNA, the CDR3 is TGTGCCAGCAGCCCCGAAGGTCAGGCCCTACCGTACAATGAGCAGTTCTTC. Its translation is CASSPEGQALPYNEQFF.

J is TRBJ2-1 and V is TRBV29-1; TRBD1 might be the D (5 bases). The CDR3 contains 15 residues. The V gene's germline CDR1 is SQVTM and CDR2 ANQGSEA. V was cut by 4 bases and J by 4 bases, with 17 bases left in between. This chain's CDR3 is CSVASLGAPYNEQFF. In DNA form, the CDR3 reads TGCAGCGTTGCATCTCTAGGGGCCCCTTACAATGAGCAGTTCTTC.

The chain couples TRBV19 to TRBJ2-1, with TRBD2 matching over 10 bases. Germline CDR1 reads LNHDA; CDR2 reads SQIVND (reference sequence). The CDR3 sequence is 16 residues long. V was pared by 3 bases and J by 7 bases, with 9 bases of the junction left unmatched. CDR3 protein: CASSIYERGGGNEQFF. DNA of the CDR3: TGTGCCAGTAGTATTTACGAGCGGGGGGGAGGGAATGAGCAGTTCTTC.

On this clone: The limits of the CDR3 on the DNA are not certain, so only TCRdb's listed CDR3 is given. This CDR3 is CAWGLGTSGGPPQSMDF. V gene TRBV30 combines with J gene TRBJ2-7; no DNA check was done on the table's D call, TRBD2. CDR1 GTSNPN and CDR2 SVGIG come from the germline V gene (reference sequence). The CDR3 sequence runs 17 residues, both termini included.

Here the CDR3 reads CASSTGTLGITGELFF. The CDR3 coding sequence is TGTGCCAGCAGCACAGGGACGCTGGGTATCACCGGGGAGCTGTTTTTT. The chain joins TRBV11-2 to TRBJ2-2, with a possible D match to TRBD1 (6 bases). CDR1 is SGHAT and CDR2 is FQNNGV in the germline V gene. This CDR3 comprises 16 residues. V lost 5 bases to trimming and J lost 4 bases, with 17 bases between them.

The V gene is TRBV29-1, the J gene TRBJ2-2; D unresolved. CDR3 length equals 14 residues. Trimming took 4 bases from V and 2 from J, leaving 11 bases between them. Germline V gene lookup returns CDR1 SQVTM and CDR2 ANQGSEA. This CDR3 reads CSVASQSNTGELFF. CDR3 DNA: TGCAGCGTTGCCTCTCAGAGCAACACCGGGGAGCTGTTTTTT.

The chain recombines TRBV6-4 with TRBJ2-3; D may match TRBD1 or TRBD2 (5 bases each). V dropped 3 bases and J dropped 3 bases, with 16 bases sitting between them. Germline CDR1 reads MRHNA; CDR2 reads SNTAGT. This CDR3 is 16 amino acids long. CDR3 in DNA: TGTGCCAGCAGTGAAGGAATCGGTTGGGGGACAGATACGCAGTATTTT. Protein: CASSEGIGWGTDTQYF.

The rearrangement links TRBV5-4 to TRBJ2-1; D uncertain. CDR1 SGHNT and CDR2 YYREEE come from the germline V gene (reference sequence). The CDR3 contains 13 residues. Deletions cut 4 bases from V and 6 bases from J, with 11 bases between. The CDR3 loop reads CASSKAGSNEQFF. CDR3 coding DNA: TGTGCCAGCAGCAAGGCCGGTTCCAATGAGCAGTTCTTC.

The chain has TRBV14 and TRBJ2-7, with D unresolved. The ends were cut back, 0 bases at V and 4 bases at J, with 10 bases in the middle. From germline, CDR1 is SGHDN and CDR2 FVKESK. The CDR3 consists of 14 residues. CDR3 DNA: TGTGCCAGCAGCCAAGACATGGTAGGTTACGAGCAGTACTTC. This codes for CASSQDMVGYEQYF.

In this sample, this clone turned up a few times. This chain joins TRBV18 and TRBJ2-1; D is perhaps TRBD1 or TRBD2 (5 bases each). V was pared by 3 bases and J by 2 bases, with 11 bases between. Germline V gives CDR1 KGHSH, CDR2 LQKENI. The CDR3 contains 15 residues. The CDR3 nucleotides are TGTGCCAGCTCACCTGCCGGGGCCACCTACAATGAGCAGTTCTTC. This gives the protein CASSPAGATYNEQFF.

The CDR3 nucleotides are TGTGCCAGCAGCCAAGCCGGGATCCAGGAGACCCAGTACTTC. Translation gives CASSQAGIQETQYF. The chain uses TRBV5-6 and TRBJ2-5; D may be TRBD2 (5 bases). The germline CDR1 and CDR2 sequences are SGHDT and YYEEEE. This CDR3 is built from 14 residues. Trimming pared 4 bases from V and 5 bases from J, leaving 15 bases between.

This chain links TRBV9 with TRBJ2-3, with D maybe TRBD2 (5 bases). This CDR3 comprises 13 residues. Germline values: CDR1 SGDLS, CDR2 YYNGEE. The V end lost 5 bases, the J end lost 9 bases, and 16 bases lay between the germline ends. The CDR3 here is CASSRTEEATQYF. In DNA, the CDR3 is TGTGCCAGCAGTCGTACTGAGGAGGCCACGCAGTATTTT.

The chain links TRBV21-1 to TRBJ2-2; the D call TRBD2 from the table was never checked on the DNA. TRBV21-1 has pseudogene status. The CDR3 extends over 15 amino acids. CDR3 protein: CASSVVCPSTGELFF. In DNA form, the CDR3 reads TGTGCCAGCAGTGTCGTATGTCCGAGCACCGGGGAGCTGTTTTTT.

This chain connects TRBV28 to TRBJ1-2; TRBD1 might be the D (5 bases). CDR1 is MDHEN, CDR2 SYDVKM, per germline. The V end was cut by 4 bases, the J end by 8 bases, with 14 bases between. CDR3 length equals 13 residues. The CDR3, as DNA: TGTGCCAGCAGTTATGACATGGGGCGAGGCTACACCTTC. The encoded protein is CASSYDMGRGYTF.

J is TRBJ1-5 and V is TRBV28; no definite D call. CDR3 size: 15 residues. In germline, CDR1 is MDHEN, CDR2 SYDVKM. V shed 8 bases and J shed 0 bases, with 14 bases lying between them. CDR3 amino acids: CASGLLQSSNQPQHF. The CDR3 bases are TGTGCCAGCGGGCTCCTACAGTCTAGCAATCAGCCCCAGCATTTT.

This sequence joins TRBV6-1 and TRBJ2-1, with D uncertain. Germline CDR1 is MNHNS and CDR2 is SASEGT. V was cut by 6 bases and J by 0 bases, with 12 bases left in between. CDR3 length equals 15 residues. The CDR3 nucleotides read TGTGCCAGCAGAAAAACTTTTAGCTCCTACAATGAGCAGTTCTTC. Translating it yields CASRKTFSSYNEQFF.

In nucleotides, the CDR3 is TGTGCCACCAGCAGAGACGGGGAAGAGACCCAGTACTTC. Its protein is CATSRDGEETQYF. The rearrangement joins TRBV15 to TRBJ2-5; possibly TRBD2 for D (5 bases). Germline values: CDR1 LNHNV, CDR2 YYDKDF (reference sequence). The V gene lost 0 bases and the J gene lost 3 bases, with 5 bases spanning the gap. The CDR3 runs to 13 residues.

The chain uses TRBV28 and TRBJ2-7; 8 bases fit TRBD1. This CDR3 spans 15 amino acids. Germline values: CDR1 MDHEN, CDR2 SYDVKM. V shed 8 bases, J shed 3 bases, and the junction held 12 bases outside the gene matches. The CDR3 loop reads CASETGTGLLYEQYF. The CDR3 DNA reads TGTGCCAGCGAGACCGGGACAGGCCTCCTCTACGAGCAGTACTTC.

J is TRBJ1-1 and V is TRBV6-5; maybe TRBD1 (6 bases). This CDR3 is built from 14 residues. CDR1 is MNHEY, CDR2 SVGAGI, per germline. Trimming pared 5 bases from V and 4 bases from J, leaving 14 bases between. The DNA for the CDR3 is TGTGCCAGCAGTGATACAGGGTTTGGCACTGAAGCTTTCTTT. Protein sequence: CASSDTGFGTEAFF.

The chain is built from TRBV7-2 and TRBJ2-7; D assignment may be TRBD1 or TRBD2 (5 bases each). V was clipped by 4 bases and J by 7 bases, with 14 bases between them. Germline V gene data show CDR1 as SGHTA and CDR2 as FQGNSA. The CDR3 is 13 residues long. CDR3 amino acids: CASSSGPSGEQYF. The CDR3 coding sequence is TGTGCCAGCAGCTCGGGACCCTCGGGGGAGCAGTACTTC.

This clone was seen once. This chain joins TRBV6-1 and TRBJ1-5; D gene ambiguous. With 8 bases removed from V and 0 bases from J, the gap between germline ends came to 11 bases. The CDR3 has 14 residues. Germline CDR1 MNHNS, CDR2 SASEGT. CDR3 sequence (DNA): TGTGCCAGCGTTCTGCTCTATAGCAATCAGCCCCAGCATTTT. Translated: CASVLLYSNQPQHF.